The clone carrying this T cell receptor beta chain has just one count. Antigen unknown. V was cut by 4 bases and J by 3 bases, with 10 bases left in between. Germline V gene lookup returns CDR1 MDHEN and CDR2 SYDVKM. The CDR3 length is 14 residues. Sequencing used immunoSEQ multiplex PCR; TCRdb keeps in-frame clones, though not all of them. In the table there are 1.4 million or so clones, about 98.5% of which are singletons. The data stem from a study of shared clonotypes between healthy human individuals. Study information: CD4 naive and CD4 memory each took three plates per donor, while CD8 naive took two and CD8 memory one. The study's findings and limits: For naive CD4 cells, 4% to 5% of clonotypes were shared across a few donors. Non-shared clonotypes had lower generation probabilities than clonotypes shared by all four sorted-subset donors.

Input material: naive CD4+ T cells sorted from blood. Regarding subset: CD45RA+ positively selected. This TCR came from a man younger than 40 in good health. The J gene is TRBJ2-1, the V gene TRBV28, with D perhaps TRBD1 (6 bases). The CDR3 protein is CASSYRDGYNEQFF. CDR3 nucleotides: TGTGCCAGCAGTTACAGGGATGGCTACAATGAGCAGTTCTTC. The full variable domain, rest sourced from reference TRBV28 and TRBJ2-1, is DVKVTQSSRYLVKRTGEKVFLECVQDMDHENMFWYRQDPGLGLRLIYFSYDVKMKEKGDIPEGYSVSREKKERFSLILESASTNQTSMYLCASSYRDGYNEQFFGPGTRLTVL.